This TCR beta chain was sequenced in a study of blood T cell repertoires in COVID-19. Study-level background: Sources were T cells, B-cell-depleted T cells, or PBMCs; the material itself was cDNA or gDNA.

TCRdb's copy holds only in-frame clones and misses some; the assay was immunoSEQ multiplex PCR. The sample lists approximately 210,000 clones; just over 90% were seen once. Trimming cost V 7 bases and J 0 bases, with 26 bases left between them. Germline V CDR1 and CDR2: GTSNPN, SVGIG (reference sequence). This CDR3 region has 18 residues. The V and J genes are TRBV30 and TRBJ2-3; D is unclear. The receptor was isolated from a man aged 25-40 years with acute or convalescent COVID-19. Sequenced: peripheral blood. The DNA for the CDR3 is TGTGCCTCACCATTAAACCCTTTAAGCGCGTCTAGCACAGATACGCAGTATTTT. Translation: CASPLNPLSASSTDTQYF.